The rows below give T cell receptor beta chains drawn from one sample of a study of T cell responses to AZD1222 COVID-19 vaccine. Sequencing used immunoSEQ multiplex PCR; TCRdb keeps in-frame clones, though not all of them. The profile shows about 200,000 clones, approximately 93% of them singletons. The specimen was peripheral blood, collected 28 days after the second AZD1222 dose. The source of these receptors is an adult who received the AZD1222 COVID-19 vaccine. Each CDR3 is given with its conserved first and last residue.

TRBV29-1	CSVARRNTEAFF
TRBV27	CASSVRDRGQTQYF
TRBV7-9	CASSIGDRGGGQETQYF
TRBV10-3	CAISGQAPGELFF
TRBV7-9	CASSLDVGARGEQYF
TRBV5-4	CASSWGTGYTF
TRBV5-1	CASSLVSWTSIVETQYF
TRBV5-4	CASSLVSGRAFDEQFF
TRBV28	CASRFPGTTDQPQHF
TRBV28	CASSPQFGTGGNQPQHF
TRBV14	CASSQDGAMAETQYF
TRBV19	CASTLAGGYNEQFF
TRBV4-1	CASSQVAGEGEQYF